This TCR beta chain came from a study of blood T cell repertoires in COVID-19. The wider study: T cells, B-cell-depleted T cells, or PBMCs provided the cDNA or gDNA that served as material.

The CDR3 is made up of 14 amino acids. Germline loops: CDR1 MDHEN, CDR2 SYDVKM. The germline V and J ends were trimmed by 1 base and 6 bases, with 12 bases remaining between them. Produced via immunoSEQ multiplex PCR; TCRdb's table is partial and in-frame only. The top ten clones hold about 18% of a sample with a few hundred thousand clones, more than 85% of them seen once. Participants' reported clinical history set cohort assignment. This clonotype was obtained from a woman between 25 and 40 years old who had recovered from COVID-19. The chain carries TRBV28 and TRBJ1-2, with D unclear. The sequenced sample consisted of PBMCs or T cells enriched from blood (not recorded which). CDR3 in amino acids: CASSLSLASDGYTF. The CDR3 DNA sequence: TGTGCCAGCAGTTTATCGCTCGCCAGCGATGGCTACACCTTC.